What follows is one T cell receptor beta chain and its context. This entry comes from a study of blood T cell repertoires in COVID-19. The method was immunoSEQ multiplex PCR; TCRdb's version includes in-frame clones alone and lacks a portion of them. Among around 110,000 clones listed, approximately 84% were seen once. Sequenced: peripheral blood. The TCR was taken from a man in his 70s with active or convalescent COVID-19.

The DNA of the CDR3 is TGCGCCAGCAGCCAAGATTGGGGACAGGGGGGTAACGAGCAGTACTTC. It is translated as CASSQDWGQGGNEQYF. This chain uses TRBV4-3 with TRBJ2-7; the match to TRBD1 covers 11 bases. The germline V gene has CDR1 LGHNA and CDR2 YSLEER. The CDR3 loop spans 16 amino acids. The V segment lost 0 bases and the J segment 5 bases; nucleotides outside the gene matches: 6.